The clone carrying this T cell receptor beta chain was seen repeatedly, ten times or more. Its antigen is currently unknown. Amplification targeted TCR beta CDR3 regions from RNA transcripts. The TCR CDR3 first-round RT-PCR relied on the HTBI primer set. TCRdb used MiXCR to reprocess the multiplex PCR reads, holding one entry per CDR3 protein. The sample has fewer than 500,000 distinct CDR3 sequences; more than 12% are singletons. The CDR3 contains 17 residues. CDR1 and CDR2 (germline): DFQATT, SNEGSKA (reference sequence). V gave up 0 bases and J gave up 6 bases; unmatched junction bases: 14. The sample comes from a study of T cells in Graves' hyperthyroidism and ophthalmopathy. Study-wide points: Ophthalmopathy was separated from stable hyperthyroidism by a 13 V-J model. Blood also showed most of the thyroid clonotypes that were expanded above 0.001.

The sequencing input was blood. This chain uses TRBV20-1 with TRBJ2-3, with 8 bases identical to TRBD2. The source is a woman aged 30 to 39 with Graves' ophthalmopathy. CDR3 in DNA: TGCAGTGCTAGAGATCGGGGGGGAAGATACATGTTGGATACGCAGTATTTT. Encoded protein: CSARDRGGRYMLDTQYF.